Described below is a single T cell receptor (beta chain) sequence and its context. TCRdb keeps only in-frame clones here, not all; method: immunoSEQ multiplex PCR. The sample carries roughly 13,000 clones, 66% recorded once. Germline CDR1 SGHTA, CDR2 FQGNSA. There are 18 residues in the CDR3. V was pared by 2 bases and J by 4 bases, with 12 bases of the junction left unmatched. The data stem from a study of tumor-infiltrating lymphocytes in localized non-small cell lung cancer. Sequenced input: lung tumor tissue. The receptor was derived from a human donor with non-small cell lung cancer. The V call is TRBV7-2, the J call TRBJ2-3; 10 positions match TRBD2. Here the CDR3 DNA reads TGTGCCAGCAGCTTAAGGTCGGCTAGCGGGAGAATGGCAGATACGCAGTATTTT. Translation: CASSLRSASGRMADTQYF.